The clone carrying this TCR beta chain was detected only a few times. What it recognizes is unknown. The sample is drawn from a study of human T cells and chemical hapten exposure. Study findings and constraints: Patch test score was positively correlated with the counts of TCRs that had expanded at PT1. All donors were alopecia patients, so their immunity may differ from that of healthy people.

Sample time point: patch test 1, 2 weeks after DPC sensitization. The treatment here: therapeutic diphenylcyclopropenone sensitization with weekly scalp DPC. The study enrolled 18 to 70-year-old alopecia patients suitable for DPC. The library labeled individual cDNA molecules by adding unique molecular identifiers to them. MiXCR, run by TCRdb on the RACE reads, gives a single entry per CDR3 protein. The sample gives some 400,000 distinct CDR3 sequences, 4.8% of which show up once; 2% to 2.5% is in the top ten. The CDR3 has 15 amino acids. V was pared by 1 base and J by 6 bases, with 10 bases between. Germline CDR1 LGHNA, CDR2 YNFKEQ.

The source was whole blood, collected in connection with sensitization to the hapten diphenylcyclopropenone (DPC). The receptor was derived from a woman between 50 and 59 years old with alopecia areata. Some clones in this sample may be carry-over from other donors' samples. V is TRBV4-2 and J is TRBJ2-6; tentative D call: TRBD1 (5 bases). CDR3 amino acids: CASSQAGNEANVLTF. CDR3 DNA sequence: TGTGCCAGCAGCCAAGCAGGGAATGAGGCCAACGTCCTGACTTTC.